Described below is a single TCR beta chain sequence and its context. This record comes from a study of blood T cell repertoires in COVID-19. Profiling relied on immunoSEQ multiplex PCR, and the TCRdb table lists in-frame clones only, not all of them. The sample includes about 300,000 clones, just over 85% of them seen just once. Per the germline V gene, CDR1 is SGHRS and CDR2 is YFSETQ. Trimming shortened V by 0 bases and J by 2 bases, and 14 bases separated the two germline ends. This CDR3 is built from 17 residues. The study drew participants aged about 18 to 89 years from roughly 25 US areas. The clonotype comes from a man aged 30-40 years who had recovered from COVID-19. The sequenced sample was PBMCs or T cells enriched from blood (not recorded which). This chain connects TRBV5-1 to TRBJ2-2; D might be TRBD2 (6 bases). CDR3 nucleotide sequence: TGCGCCAGCAGCTTGGCCATGGGGACTTTAAACACCGGGGAGCTGTTTTTT. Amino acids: CASSLAMGTLNTGELFF.